The rows below give T cell receptor beta chains drawn from one sample of a study of glioma-infiltrating T cells. Using its own MiXCR run on the multiplex PCR reads, TCRdb lists one record per CDR3 protein. The table lists roughly 100,000 distinct CDR3 sequences, 25% to 35% of them singletons. Sequenced: glioma tissue, nonneoplastic brain tissue, or PBMCs (not recorded which). The origin of the receptors is a human donor with low-grade glioma or glioblastoma, undergoing nonglioma brain surgery, or in good health (not recorded which). Both conserved end residues are part of each CDR3. A D gene is named only where the DNA matches it firmly. The size entry is marked missing in some rows and otherwise reads once, few, many or a size class.

D gene | J gene | clone size | V gene | CDR3 protein | CDR3 DNA
- | TRBJ2-5 | - | TRBV18 | CASSPPPTAPGKETQYF | TGTGCCAGCTCACCACCCCCGACAGCCCCAGGGAAAGAGACCCAGTACTTC
TRBD1 | TRBJ2-7 | many | TRBV14 | CASSQMGQGNHEQYF | TGTGCCAGCAGCCAAATGGGACAGGGGAACCACGAGCAGTACTTC
- | TRBJ2-7 | - | TRBV6-1 | CASRPDSASSYEQYF | TGTGCCAGCAGGCCGGACTCCGCGAGCTCCTACGAGCAGTACTTC
TRBD1 | TRBJ1-5 | - | TRBV12-3/TRBV12-4 | CASSPGQGAPGPQHF | TGTGCCAGCAGTCCGGGACAGGGGGCCCCCGGGCCCCAGCATTTT
- | TRBJ2-7 | - | TRBV7-2 | CASSPQGRIAEQYF | TGTGCCAGCAGCCCTCAGGGGCGGATTGCCGAGCAGTACTTC
- | TRBJ2-3 | many | TRBV20-1 | CSARVGSGDTQYF | TGCAGTGCTAGAGTCGGTTCGGGAGATACGCAGTATTTT
- | TRBJ1-2 | few | TRBV12-3/TRBV12-4 | CASSLDLANYGYTF | TGTGCCAGCAGTTTGGACCTAGCTAACTATGGCTACACCTTC
- | TRBJ2-7 | few | TRBV4-3 | CASSQERGAYSYEQYF | TGCGCCAGCAGCCAAGAGAGGGGCGCCTACTCCTACGAGCAGTACTTC
- | TRBJ2-1 | many | TRBV7-2 | CASSLGGPPYNEQFF | TGTGCCAGCAGCTTAGGTGGCCCGCCCTACAATGAGCAGTTCTTC
- | TRBJ1-1 | - | TRBV28 | CASFRGNTVTFF | TGTGCCAGCTTTCGGGGGAACACTGTAACTTTCTTT
TRBD1 | TRBJ1-1 | - | TRBV14 | CASSRVSGGSTEAFF | TGTGCCAGCAGCCGAGTGTCAGGGGGCTCGACTGAAGCTTTCTTT
- | TRBJ1-5 | - | TRBV18 | CASQRILQQNRPQHF | TGTGCCAGCCAACGAATTTTACAGCAAAATCGGCCCCAGCATTTT
- | TRBJ1-6 | - | TRBV12-3/TRBV12-4 | CASSPHDSYNSPLHF | TGTGCCAGCAGTCCCCATGACAGCTATAATTCACCCCTCCACTTT
- | TRBJ1-6 | many | TRBV7-2 | CASSLPGAKSPLHF | TGTGCCAGCAGCTTACCGGGGGCTAAGTCACCCCTCCACTTT
- | TRBJ1-1 | many | TRBV3-1 | CASSRPRNTEAFF | TGTGCCAGCAGCCGCCCCCGGAACACTGAAGCTTTCTTT
- | TRBJ1-2 | - | TRBV19 | CASSISKGYTF | TGTGCCAGTAGTATAAGTAAAGGCTACACCTTC
- | TRBJ2-5 | - | TRBV3-1 | CASSHPSRGRQETQYF | TGTGCCAGCAGTCACCCCTCGCGGGGGCGCCAAGAGACCCAGTACTTC
- | TRBJ1-1 | many | TRBV20-1 | CSARTAFNTEAFF | TGCAGTGCTAGGACAGCGTTTAACACTGAAGCTTTCTTT
TRBD2 | TRBJ2-1 | many | TRBV20-1 | CSAQGGGVENEQFF | TGCAGTGCTCAGGGCGGGGGTGTCGAGAATGAGCAGTTCTTC
- | TRBJ2-4 | few | TRBV10-3 | CAISDGVLNIQYF | TGTGCCATCAGTGACGGGGTGCTAAACATTCAGTACTTC
- | TRBJ1-4 | - | TRBV4-1 | CASSPLSGAIEKLFF | TGCGCCAGCAGCCCCCTTTCGGGGGCAATTGAAAAACTGTTTTTT
- | TRBJ1-1 | few | TRBV2 | CASSRGSTEAFF | TGTGCCAGCTCCAGGGGCTCCACTGAAGCTTTCTTT
- | TRBJ1-5 | - | TRBV11-2 | CASSLAGGSNQPQHF | TGTGCCAGCAGCTTAGCGGGCGGAAGCAATCAGCCCCAGCATTTT
- | TRBJ1-5 | many | TRBV27 | CASSQQGANQPQHF | TGTGCCAGCAGCCAACAGGGCGCGAATCAGCCCCAGCATTTT
- | TRBJ2-1 | few | TRBV12-5 | CASGLIREQLSSYNEQFF | TGTGCTAGTGGTTTGATAAGGGAGCAATTGAGCTCCTACAATGAGCAGTTCTTC
- | TRBJ1-5 | many | TRBV27 | CASRDSLRAPQHF | TGTGCCAGCAGGGACAGCCTTCGAGCGCCCCAGCATTTT
TRBD1 | TRBJ1-3 | many | TRBV4-3 | CASSQETGVAGNTIYF | TGCGCCAGCAGCCAGGAGACAGGGGTGGCTGGAAACACCATATATTTT
TRBD1 | TRBJ2-5 | few | TRBV3-1 | CASSLRTGQETQYF | TGTGCCAGCAGCCTGAGGACAGGTCAAGAGACCCAGTACTTC
TRBD2 | TRBJ2-1 | many | TRBV6-1 | CASRGGLAGYNEQFF | TGTGCCAGCAGGGGGGGACTAGCGGGGTACAATGAGCAGTTCTTC
- | TRBJ2-3 | many | TRBV20-1 | CSAPTGGYTDTQYF | TGCAGTGCCCCGACGGGGGGCTACACAGATACGCAGTATTTT
TRBD2 | TRBJ2-1 | - | TRBV28 | CASSGTSGGNEQFF | TGTGCCAGCAGTGGGACTAGCGGGGGAAATGAGCAGTTCTTC
TRBD2 | TRBJ2-2 | many | TRBV13 | CASSLAGGFSTGELFF | TGTGCCAGCAGCTTAGCGGGGGGGTTCTCCACCGGGGAGCTGTTTTTT
- | TRBJ1-4 | many | TRBV27 | CASSPADKTKLFF | TGTGCCAGCAGTCCCGCGGACAAAACAAAACTGTTTTTT
TRBD1 | TRBJ1-2 | many | TRBV20-1 | CSAREGQDNYGYTF | TGCAGTGCTAGAGAAGGACAGGATAACTATGGCTACACCTTC
- | TRBJ1-1 | many | TRBV20-1 | CSARPRLNTEAFF | TGCAGTGCTAGACCCCGTCTGAACACTGAAGCTTTCTTT
- | TRBJ1-2 | - | TRBV9 | CASSARGGDAYGYTF | TGTGCCAGCAGCGCACGCGGGGGGGACGCCTATGGCTACACCTTC
TRBD2 | TRBJ2-1 | - | TRBV7-8 | CASSPTSGGYNEQFF | TGTGCCAGCAGCCCCACTAGCGGGGGCTACAATGAGCAGTTCTTC
- | TRBJ2-3 | many | TRBV2 | CASSEGVILTDTQYF | TGTGCCAGCAGTGAAGGGGTAATCTTAACAGATACGCAGTATTTT
- | TRBJ1-2 | many | TRBV28 | CASSFGVRGYTF | TGTGCCAGCAGTTTTGGGGTCAGGGGCTACACCTTC
TRBD1 | TRBJ2-5 | few | TRBV12-3/TRBV12-4 | CASTSTGRETQYF | TGTGCCAGCACCTCGACAGGGCGGGAGACCCAGTACTTC
- | TRBJ2-7 | many | TRBV7-7 | CASSLDPTGNYEQYF | TGTGCTAGCAGCTTAGACCCGACAGGAAACTACGAGCAGTACTTC